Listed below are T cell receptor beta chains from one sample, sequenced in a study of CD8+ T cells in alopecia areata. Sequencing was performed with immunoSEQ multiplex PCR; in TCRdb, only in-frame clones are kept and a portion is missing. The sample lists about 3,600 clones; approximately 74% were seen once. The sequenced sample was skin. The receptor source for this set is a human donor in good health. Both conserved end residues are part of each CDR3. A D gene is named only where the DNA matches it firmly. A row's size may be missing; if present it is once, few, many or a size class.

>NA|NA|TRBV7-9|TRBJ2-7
TGTGCCAGCAGCCCCCGCGGGACCGCGACCTACGAGCAGTACTTC
CASSPRGTATYEQYF
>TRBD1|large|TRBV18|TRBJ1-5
TGTGCCAGCTCACCACGGACAGGGGCCGATCAGCCCCAGCATTTT
CASSPRTGADQPQHF
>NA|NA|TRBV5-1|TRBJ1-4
TGCGCCAGCAGCCCACAAGCAACTAATGAAAAACTGTTTTTT
CASSPQATNEKLFF
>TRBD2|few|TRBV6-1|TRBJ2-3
TGTGCCAGCTCCCCCCCGGGACTAGTGACAGATACGCAGTATTTT
CASSPPGLVTDTQYF
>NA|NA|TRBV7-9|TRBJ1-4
TGTGCCAGCAGCTTAGCAAGAGGGCTTAATGAAAAACTGTTTTTT
CASSLARGLNEKLFF
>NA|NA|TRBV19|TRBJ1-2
TGTGCCAGTAGAGACGGCGCATATGGCTACACCTTC
CASRDGAYGYTF
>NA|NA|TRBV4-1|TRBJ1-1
TGCGCCAGCAGCCACCCCCTCACCCAGACTGAAGCTTTCTTT
CASSHPLTQTEAFF
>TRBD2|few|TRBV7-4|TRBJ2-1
TGTGCCAGCAGCTTAACGCTAGCGGGGGGGTACAATGAGCAGTTCTTC
CASSLTLAGGYNEQFF
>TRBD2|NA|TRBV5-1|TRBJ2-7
TGCGCCAGCAGGCCAGGACTAGCCTACGAGCAGTACTTC
CASRPGLAYEQYF
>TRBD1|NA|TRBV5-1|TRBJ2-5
TGCGCCAGCAGCAGAGACAGGGAGAGGGAGACCCAGTACTTC
CASSRDRERETQYF
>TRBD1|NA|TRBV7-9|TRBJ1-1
TGTGCCAGCTATCGGACAGGCATGAACACTGAAGCTTTCTTT
CASYRTGMNTEAFF
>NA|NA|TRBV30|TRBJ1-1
TGTGCCTACCGCGTGAGGTTGGACACTGAAGCTTTCTTT
CAYRVRLDTEAFF
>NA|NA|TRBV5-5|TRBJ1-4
TGTGCCAGCAGCTCGGACTTAACTGAAAAACTGTTTTTT
CASSSDLTEKLFF